A selection of T cell receptor beta chains follows, all from one sample in a study of T cell responses to AZD1222 COVID-19 vaccine. Clones were read by immunoSEQ multiplex PCR, and TCRdb kept only the in-frame ones, dropping some. This sample has fewer than 150,000 clones, with approximately 90% found just once. The input for sequencing was peripheral blood, taken on day 0 of AZD1222 vaccination. The receptors derive from an adult in good health. Both conserved end residues are part of each CDR3. Each record gives: clone size, V gene, CDR3 protein. Expanded clones are given a class, and other clones once, few, many or no size at all.

-,TRBV9,CASSSNRAPYEQYF
-,TRBV4-2,CASSQGDSSSGANVLTF
-,TRBV24-1,CATSDQAVANQPQHF
few,TRBV7-3,CASSLESGRGTGELFF
-,TRBV5-5,CASSLFGNQPQHF
-,TRBV27,CASSPQGYEQYF
-,TRBV6-6,CASSQQGSGANVLTF
-,TRBV7-2,CASSPLGDRGGYGYTF
-,TRBV12-3/TRBV12-4,CASSFKGEQPQHF
-,TRBV6-5,CASSYNGSPYEQYF
-,TRBV5-1,CASSLGGGLQPKTQYF
-,TRBV6-1,CASSEIAGGGYNEQFF
-,TRBV6-5,CASSYPRGEQYF
-,TRBV24-1,CATSDSRRGETQYF
-,TRBV24-1,CATRFRAIGYTF
-,TRBV5-4,CASSLAEADTQYF
-,TRBV14,CASSEGPQATEQYF
-,TRBV6-5,CASVGTLPYNEQFF
-,TRBV12-3/TRBV12-4,CASRRTGVSPLHF
-,TRBV4-1,CASSQRSGANTEAFF
-,TRBV3-1/TRBV3-2,CASSQTGSYYGYTF
once,TRBV19,CASSIDPGVRGDQPQHF
-,TRBV18,CASSPSTGSNQPQHF
-,TRBV20-1,CSASNRLTLKLSFF
-,TRBV5-1,CASSLAGIGTDTQYF
-,TRBV28,CASSSPGTYSGNTIYF
-,TRBV14,CASSQDWAGNSPLHF
-,TRBV5-4,CASSSQRERAYEQYF
-,TRBV5-4,CASSHPGQGVNYGYTF
-,TRBV29-1,CSVGLAGGPGAQYF
-,TRBV7-8,CASSLKRITSGNTIYF
-,TRBV6-1,CASSERGRTGDSEQFF
-,TRBV5-1,CASSPGQGRNTEAFF
-,TRBV7-8,CASSPERVSNQPQHF
-,TRBV6-1,CASSDGNGANVLTF
-,TRBV5-4,CASSYDRAGYGYTF
once,TRBV2,CASSAEWNQPQHF
medium-sized,TRBV12-3/TRBV12-4,CASQGGNYGYTF
once,TRBV6-5,CASSYVGFDGYTF
-,TRBV7-6,CASSRRGGTGGAYSTDTQYF
once,TRBV7-9,CASTPSRQNTGELFF
once,TRBV19,CASRLGDGNYGYTF
few,TRBV30,CAWSKGARGEQYF
-,TRBV5-1,CASSSYSGNTIYF
-,TRBV28,CASSFWGRKNIQYF
-,TRBV30,CAWSVRFSLSDEQYF
-,TRBV7-9,CASSLQGNQPQHF
-,TRBV6-5,CASSRDRAGYGYTF
once,TRBV30,CAWSVRQGAYEQYF
-,TRBV11-3,CASSSAGTGVNEQFF
-,TRBV6-5,CASNTGFSSGYTF
-,TRBV27,CASSLSVGAGFITEAFF
once,TRBV7-2,CASSRGGSGRNEQFF